This T cell receptor (beta chain) stems from a study of blood T cell repertoires in COVID-19. V was pared by 7 bases and J by 4 bases, with 13 bases between. The CDR3 has 14 residues. Germline CDR1 reads WNHNN; CDR2 reads SYGVQD (reference sequence). The method was immunoSEQ multiplex PCR; TCRdb's version includes in-frame clones alone and lacks a portion of them. This table has 150,000 to 200,000 clones, under 90% appearing once. Input material: peripheral blood. The sequence was collected from a man in his forties or fifties with acute or convalescent COVID-19. The gene calls are TRBV10-1 and TRBJ1-4; no definite D call. The CDR3 loop reads CASMERGDNEKLFF. The CDR3 bases are TGCGCCAGCATGGAGCGCGGTGATAATGAAAAACTGTTTTTT.